The 15 T cell receptor beta chains in this list originate from one sample, sequenced in a study of T cell responses to AZD1222 COVID-19 vaccine. TCRdb's table, derived via immunoSEQ multiplex PCR, lists solely in-frame clones and lacks some. The data contain 82,000 or so clones, more than 90% of them singletons. Sequencing used peripheral blood, obtained on day 0 of AZD1222 vaccination. The receptors were sampled from an adult in good health.

The chain couples TRBV10-2 to TRBJ2-5; 7 positions agree with TRBD1. V shed 0 bases and J 2 bases; nucleotides not matched to a gene: 6. Germline V gene sequence: CDR1 WSHSY, CDR2 SAAADI. The CDR3 covers 16 residues. The CDR3: CASSESLKGAQETQYF. The CDR3 region has the DNA TGCGCCAGCAGTGAGTCGTTGAAGGGGGCTCAAGAGACCCAGTACTTC.

This chain connects TRBV13 to TRBJ1-6; D not resolved. V was cut by 2 bases and J by 8 bases, with 10 bases left in between. Germline lookup yields CDR1 PRHDT and CDR2 FYEKMQ (reference sequence). The CDR3 is 14 residues long. The CDR3 sequence: CASSLHGVYSPLHF. CDR3 sequence (DNA): TGTGCCAGCAGCTTACACGGGGTTTATTCACCCCTCCACTTT.

In this sample, this clone turned up once. The chain employs TRBV19 and TRBJ1-5; D ambiguous. The V gene's germline CDR1 is LNHDA and CDR2 SQIVND (reference sequence). The V gene lost 4 bases and the J gene lost 0 bases, with 4 bases spanning the gap. The CDR3 is 13 residues long. CDR3 sequence: CASSKISNQPQHF. In nucleotides, the CDR3 is TGTGCCAGTAGTAAGATTAGCAATCAGCCCCAGCATTTT.

The rearrangement joins TRBV4-1 to TRBJ1-2; the D is unclear. Germline V CDR1 and CDR2: MGHRA, YSYEKL. CDR3 length equals 16 residues. The V gene lost 0 bases and the J gene lost 0 bases, with 11 bases spanning the gap. CDR3 nucleotide sequence: TGCGCCAGCAGCCAAGAAGGCCTAACGTCTAACTATGGCTACACCTTC. This codes for CASSQEGLTSNYGYTF.

The gene calls are TRBV4-3 and TRBJ1-2, with 9 bases fitting TRBD1. CDR1 and CDR2 (germline): LGHNA, YSLEER. V gave up 1 base and J gave up 4 bases; unmatched junction bases: 1. The CDR3 covers 14 residues. DNA of the CDR3: TGCGCCAGCAGCCAAGGACAGGGGGGCTATGGCTACACCTTC. Translation gives CASSQGQGGYGYTF.

This clone was detected a few times. The rearrangement uses TRBV6-5 and TRBJ2-3; perhaps TRBD2 as D (6 bases). The ends were cut back, 2 bases at V and 10 bases at J, with 13 bases in the middle. Germline V CDR1 and CDR2: MNHEY, SVGAGI. The CDR3 is made up of 13 amino acids. In nucleotides, the CDR3 is TGTGCCAGCAGTTACGGTGTGGGGGGAGCGCAGTATTTT. Amino acid sequence: CASSYGVGGAQYF.

This chain uses TRBV19 with TRBJ2-2, with TRBD2 identical over 12 bases. The germline V gene encodes CDR1 LNHDA and CDR2 SQIVND (reference sequence). J gave up 6 bases and V 3 bases, and 2 bases lay outside the gene matches. The CDR3 covers 15 residues. CDR3 region: CASSMASGGAGELFF. The CDR3 DNA reads as TGTGCCAGTAGTATGGCTAGCGGGGGGGCCGGGGAGCTGTTTTTT.

This rearrangement joins TRBV28 to TRBJ1-3; D gene ambiguous. Germline V lookup: CDR1 MDHEN, CDR2 SYDVKM. This CDR3 is built from 15 residues. Between the trimmed V and J ends, which lost 6 bases and 0 bases, there was a span of 12 bases. As DNA, the CDR3 is TGTGCCAGCAGCACTCCGGCCGCCTCTGGAAACACCATATATTTT. As protein: CASSTPAASGNTIYF.

The chain is built from TRBV3-1 (or the pseudogene TRBV3-2) and TRBJ1-1; tentative D call: TRBD1 (6 bases). CDR1 is LGHDT, CDR2 YNNKEL, per germline (reference sequence). Deletions cut 1 base from V and 1 base from J, with 7 bases between. The CDR3 has 14 amino acids. CDR3 sequence: CASSQGRGNTEAFF. The CDR3 DNA reads as TGTGCCAGCAGCCAAGGCAGGGGGAACACTGAAGCTTTCTTT.

This clone showed up just once. The chain couples TRBV6-5 to TRBJ2-5; 11 positions agree with TRBD1. The CDR3 runs 15 residues. The V gene end was trimmed by 6 bases and the J gene end by 5 bases; junction bases not matched to a gene: 8. Germline V gene lookup returns CDR1 MNHEY and CDR2 SVGAGI. In DNA, the CDR3 is TGTGCCAGCAGCCGACCGGGACAGGGGGTTGAGACCCAGTACTTC. Translation gives CASSRPGQGVETQYF.

This CDR3 is CASSQDDKGLGPLHF. DNA of the CDR3: TGCGCCAGCAGCCAAGATGACAAGGGGCTAGGTCCCCTCCACTTT. The J gene is TRBJ1-6, the V gene TRBV4-3; weak D call: TRBD1 (5 bases). The CDR3 runs to 15 residues. Trimming took off 0 bases at V and 13 bases at J, with 16 bases between the two ends. The germline gives CDR1 LGHNA, CDR2 YSLEER.

The rearrangement links TRBV27 to TRBJ2-3, with 9 positions matching TRBD1. The CDR3 runs 15 residues. Germline trimming cut 3 bases from V and 2 bases from J; bases unmatched to any gene: 3. CDR1 is MNHEY and CDR2 is SMNVEV in the germline V gene (reference sequence). As DNA, the CDR3 is TGTGCCAGCAGTTTCAGGGACAGGGACACAGATACGCAGTATTTT. This sequence encodes CASSFRDRDTDTQYF.

The CDR3 DNA reads TGTGCCAGCAGCCAAGGAGACAGAGTCCCCTATGGCTACACCTTC. This gives the protein CASSQGDRVPYGYTF. The chain recombines TRBV3-1 (or the pseudogene TRBV3-2) with TRBJ1-2; perhaps TRBD1 as D (5 bases). CDR3 length: 15 residues. V was shortened by 1 base and J by 4 bases, with 13 bases between the two germline ends. From germline, CDR1 is LGHDT and CDR2 YNNKEL (reference sequence).

The table lists this clone with a count of one. CDR3 in DNA: TGTGCCTGGAGTGTATGGGGGCAGGGAGTAGACCAAGAGACCCAGTACTTC. This translates into CAWSVWGQGVDQETQYF. This sequence joins TRBV30 and TRBJ2-5, with D perhaps TRBD1 (6 bases). The V end lost 0 bases, the J end lost 0 bases, and 17 bases lay between the germline ends. The CDR3 sequence is 17 residues long. The germline CDR1 and CDR2 sequences are GTSNPN and SVGIG (reference sequence).

The CDR3 DNA sequence: TGTGCCAGCAGTGTGGACAGGGGTGCCTACGAGCAGTACTTC. Protein sequence: CASSVDRGAYEQYF. V and J are TRBV2 and TRBJ2-7; 9 bases are a match to TRBD1. The CDR3 consists of 14 residues. The V gene end was trimmed by 4 bases and the J gene end by 2 bases; junction bases not matched to a gene: 3. Germline CDR1 SNHLY, CDR2 FYNNEI.